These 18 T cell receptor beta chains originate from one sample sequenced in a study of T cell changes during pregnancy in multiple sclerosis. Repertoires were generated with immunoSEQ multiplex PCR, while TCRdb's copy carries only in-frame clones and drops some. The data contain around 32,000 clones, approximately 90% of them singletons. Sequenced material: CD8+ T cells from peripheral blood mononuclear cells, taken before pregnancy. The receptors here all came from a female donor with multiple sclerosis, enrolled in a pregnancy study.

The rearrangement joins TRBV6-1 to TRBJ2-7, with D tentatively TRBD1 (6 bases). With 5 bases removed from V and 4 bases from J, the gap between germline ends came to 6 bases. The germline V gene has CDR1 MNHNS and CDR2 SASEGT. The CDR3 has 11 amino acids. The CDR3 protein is CASSRGYEQYF. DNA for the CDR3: TGTGCCAGCAGTAGGGGGTACGAGCAGTACTTC.

CDR3: CASSLDGEAEAFF. The DNA for the CDR3 is TGTGCCAGCAGCTTGGATGGGGAGGCTGAAGCTTTCTTT. The gene calls are TRBV5-4 and TRBJ1-1; D not resolved. Trimming cost V 0 bases and J 6 bases, with 9 bases left between them. The CDR3 totals 13 residues. Germline V lookup: CDR1 SGHNT, CDR2 YYREEE (reference sequence).

The CDR3 spells CASGDMFNSPLHF. Written as DNA, the CDR3 is TGTGCCAGTGGGGACATGTTTAATTCACCCCTCCACTTT. This chain joins TRBV19 and TRBJ1-6; D perhaps matches TRBD1 (6 bases). Germline loops: CDR1 LNHDA, CDR2 SQIVND (reference sequence). The CDR3 is 13 amino acids. The V gene lost 8 bases and the J gene lost 6 bases, with 11 bases spanning the gap. Complete variable domain (other parts from reference TRBV19 and TRBJ1-6): DGGITQSPKYLFRKEGQNVTLSCEQNLNHDAMYWYRQDPGQGLRLIYYSQIVNDFQKGDIAEGYSVSREKKESFPLTVTSAQKNPTAFYLCASGDMFNSPLHFGNGTRLTVT.

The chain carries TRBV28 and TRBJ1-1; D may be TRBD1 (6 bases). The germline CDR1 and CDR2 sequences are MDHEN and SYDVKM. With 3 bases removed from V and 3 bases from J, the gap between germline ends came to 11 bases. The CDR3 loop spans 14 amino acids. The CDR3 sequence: CASSFGGSYTEAFF. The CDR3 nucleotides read TGTGCCAGCAGTTTTGGGGGCTCCTACACTGAAGCTTTCTTT.

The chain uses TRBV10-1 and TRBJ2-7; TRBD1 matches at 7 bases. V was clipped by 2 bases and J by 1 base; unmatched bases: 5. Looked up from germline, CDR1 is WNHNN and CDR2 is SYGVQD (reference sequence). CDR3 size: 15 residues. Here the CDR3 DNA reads TGCGCCAGCAGTGAGATACAGGGGCCGTCCTACGAGCAGTACTTC. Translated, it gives CASSEIQGPSYEQYF.

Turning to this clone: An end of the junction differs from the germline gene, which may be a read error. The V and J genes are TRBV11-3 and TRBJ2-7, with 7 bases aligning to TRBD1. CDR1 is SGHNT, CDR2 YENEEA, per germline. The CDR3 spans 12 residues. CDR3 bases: TGTGCCAGCAGCTCGGACAGGAGCTCTAGGGACTTC. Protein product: CASSSDRSSRDF.

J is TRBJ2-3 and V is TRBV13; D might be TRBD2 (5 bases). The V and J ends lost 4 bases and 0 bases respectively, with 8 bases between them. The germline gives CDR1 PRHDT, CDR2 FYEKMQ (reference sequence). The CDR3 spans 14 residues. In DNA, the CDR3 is TGTGCCAGCAGCTGGGGAGTGAGCACAGATACGCAGTATTTT. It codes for CASSWGVSTDTQYF.

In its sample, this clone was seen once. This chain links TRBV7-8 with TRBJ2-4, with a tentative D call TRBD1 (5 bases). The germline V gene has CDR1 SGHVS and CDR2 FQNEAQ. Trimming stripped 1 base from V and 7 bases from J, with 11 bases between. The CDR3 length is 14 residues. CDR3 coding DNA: TGTGCCAGCAGCTTAGGGCAGGGTGCTAACATTCAGTACTTC. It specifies CASSLGQGANIQYF.

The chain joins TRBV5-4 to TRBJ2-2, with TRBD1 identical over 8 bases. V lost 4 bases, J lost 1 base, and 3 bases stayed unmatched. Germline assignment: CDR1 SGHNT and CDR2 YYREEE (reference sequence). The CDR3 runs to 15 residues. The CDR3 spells CASSLGTGNTGELFF. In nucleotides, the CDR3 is TGTGCCAGCAGCCTAGGGACAGGGAACACCGGGGAGCTGTTTTTT.

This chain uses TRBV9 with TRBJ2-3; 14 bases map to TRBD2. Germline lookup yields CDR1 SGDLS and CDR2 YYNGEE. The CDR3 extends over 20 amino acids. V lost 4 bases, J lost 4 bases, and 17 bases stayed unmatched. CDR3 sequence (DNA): TGTGCCAGCAGCTCCCCAGGGGGACTAGCGGGAGTCGAGGAGGCAGATACGCAGTATTTT. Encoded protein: CASSSPGGLAGVEEADTQYF. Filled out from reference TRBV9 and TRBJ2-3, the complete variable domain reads DSGVTQTPKHLITATGQRVTLRCSPRSGDLSVYWYQQSLDQGLQFLIQYYNGEERAKGNILERFSAQQFPDLHSELNLSSLELGDSALYFCASSSPGGLAGVEEADTQYFGPGTRLTVL.

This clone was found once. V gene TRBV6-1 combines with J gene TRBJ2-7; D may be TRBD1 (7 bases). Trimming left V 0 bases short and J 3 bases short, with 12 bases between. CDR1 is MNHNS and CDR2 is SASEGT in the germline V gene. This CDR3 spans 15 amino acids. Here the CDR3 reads CASSEAGRGVYEQYF. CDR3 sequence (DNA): TGTGCCAGCAGTGAAGCGGGCAGGGGGGTCTACGAGCAGTACTTC.

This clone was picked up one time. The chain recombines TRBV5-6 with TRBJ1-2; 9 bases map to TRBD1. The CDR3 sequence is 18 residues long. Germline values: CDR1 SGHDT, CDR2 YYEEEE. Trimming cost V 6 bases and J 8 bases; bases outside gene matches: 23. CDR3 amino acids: CASTPRWGQGSEVGGYTF. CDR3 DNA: TGTGCCAGCACCCCTCGATGGGGACAGGGTTCGGAGGTAGGAGGCTACACCTTC. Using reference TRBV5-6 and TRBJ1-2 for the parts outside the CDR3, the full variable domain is DAGVTQSPTHLIKTRGQQVTLRCSPKSGHDTVSWYQQALGQGPQFIFQYYEEEERQRGNFPDRFSGHQFPNYSSELNVNALLLGDSALYLCASTPRWGQGSEVGGYTFGSGTRLTVV.

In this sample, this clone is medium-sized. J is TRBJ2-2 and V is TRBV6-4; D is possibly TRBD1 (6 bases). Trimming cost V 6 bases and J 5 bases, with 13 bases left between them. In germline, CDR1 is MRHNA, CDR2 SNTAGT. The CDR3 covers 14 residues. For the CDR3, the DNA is TGTGCCAGCAGCCGGGACATAGGGACCGGGGAGCTGTTTTTT. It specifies CASSRDIGTGELFF.

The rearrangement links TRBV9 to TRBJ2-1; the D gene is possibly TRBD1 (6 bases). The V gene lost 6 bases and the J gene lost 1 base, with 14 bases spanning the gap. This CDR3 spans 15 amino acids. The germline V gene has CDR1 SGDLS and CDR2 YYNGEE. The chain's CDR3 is CASTPGESSYNEQFF. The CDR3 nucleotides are TGTGCCAGCACCCCAGGGGAGTCTTCCTACAATGAGCAGTTCTTC.

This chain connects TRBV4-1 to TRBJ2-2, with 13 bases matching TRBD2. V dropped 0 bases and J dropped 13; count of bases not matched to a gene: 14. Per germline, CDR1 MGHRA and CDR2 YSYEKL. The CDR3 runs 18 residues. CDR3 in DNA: TGCGCCAGCAGCCAAGATCCAGAACTAGCGGGGGGGGATCTGAGGCTGTTTTTT. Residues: CASSQDPELAGGDLRLFF.

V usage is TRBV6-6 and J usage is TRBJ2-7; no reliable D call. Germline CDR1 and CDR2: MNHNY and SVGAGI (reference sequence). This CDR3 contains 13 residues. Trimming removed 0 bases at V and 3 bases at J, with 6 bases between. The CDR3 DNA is TGTGCCAGCAGTTACTCATCTAACTACGAGCAGTACTTC. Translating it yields CASSYSSNYEQYF.

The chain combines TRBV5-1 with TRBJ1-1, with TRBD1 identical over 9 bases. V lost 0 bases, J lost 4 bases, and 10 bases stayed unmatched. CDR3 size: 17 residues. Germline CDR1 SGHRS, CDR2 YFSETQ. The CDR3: CASSLEPGQGGGTEAFF. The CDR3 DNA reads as TGCGCCAGCAGCTTGGAACCGGGACAGGGTGGGGGCACTGAAGCTTTCTTT.

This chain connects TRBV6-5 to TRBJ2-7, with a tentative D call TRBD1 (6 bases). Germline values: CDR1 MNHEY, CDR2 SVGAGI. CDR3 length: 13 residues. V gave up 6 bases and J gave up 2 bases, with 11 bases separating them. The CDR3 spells CASSTGTPYEQYF. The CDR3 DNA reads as TGTGCCAGCAGCACCGGGACACCCTACGAGCAGTACTTC.